Presented here are 32 T cell receptor beta chains from one specimen sequenced in a study of CD8 T cells in ankylosing spondylitis. Study outcomes and limitations: Characteristic, it appeared, of ankylosing spondylitis blood was a TCR beta motif of eight highly homologous variants.

What these receptors recognize is not known. A single record per CDR3 protein comes from TCRdb applying MiXCR to the 5' RACE reads. The data hold fewer than 400,000 distinct CDR3 sequences, with approximately 8% observed a single time. Sequences were obtained from blood, either unsorted or a sorted T cell fraction (not recorded which). Every receptor here comes from a male donor with ankylosing spondylitis.

This clonotype was found a few times. This sequence joins TRBV20-1 and TRBJ2-3, with D uncertain. Germline values: CDR1 DFQATT, CDR2 SNEGSKA (reference sequence). The CDR3 contains 11 residues. Trimming removed 4 bases from V and 3 bases from J, with 5 bases in between. Here the CDR3 DNA reads TGCAGTGCTAAGAGGACAGATACGCAGTATTTT. Protein: CSAKRTDTQYF.

The rearrangement joins TRBV18 to TRBJ2-7, with TRBD2 as a possible D gene (6 bases). The germline V gene encodes CDR1 KGHSH and CDR2 LQKENI. This CDR3 region has 17 residues. Trimming left V 1 base short and J 0 bases short, with 16 bases between. The CDR3 coding sequence is TGTGCCAGCTCACCACGGCGGGGTTCGATGGACTCCTACGAGCAGTACTTC. Its protein is CASSPRRGSMDSYEQYF.

In its sample, this clonotype was seen many times. The chain links TRBV28 to TRBJ1-1; 10 bases map to TRBD1. The CDR3 covers 16 residues. J was trimmed by 1 base and V by 6 bases; bases with no gene match: 8. The germline V gene encodes CDR1 MDHEN and CDR2 SYDVKM. The CDR3 loop reads CASSSGTGDPNTEAFF. CDR3 bases: TGTGCCAGCAGCTCCGGGACAGGGGACCCGAACACTGAAGCTTTCTTT.

The V and J genes are TRBV6-2 or TRBV6-3 and TRBJ2-7, with 9 bases that match TRBD2. V lost 6 bases and J lost 4; bases outside the gene matches: 10. CDR3 length: 15 amino acids. Germline loops: CDR1 MNHEY, CDR2 SVGEGT. The CDR3 region is CASSEPGLAGYEQYF. The CDR3 DNA reads as TGTGCCAGCAGCGAACCGGGACTAGCCGGATACGAGCAGTACTTC.

This clonotype was seen a handful of times. The chain joins TRBV18 to TRBJ2-7, with D hard to call. CDR1 and CDR2 (germline): KGHSH, LQKENI. This CDR3 is built from 15 residues. V was trimmed by 3 bases and J by 0 bases, leaving 12 bases between them. The CDR3: CASSPYRSPSYEQYF. The CDR3 nucleotides are TGTGCCAGCTCACCCTACCGGAGTCCCTCCTACGAGCAGTACTTC.

This clonotype was recorded a few times. The rearrangement joins TRBV5-1 to TRBJ2-2, with no clear D. This CDR3 has 13 residues. Trimming took 7 bases from V and 3 from J, leaving 10 bases between them. Per the germline V gene, CDR1 is SGHRS and CDR2 is YFSETQ. CDR3 residues: CASGGTYTGELFF. Here the CDR3 DNA reads TGCGCCAGCGGCGGAACGTACACCGGGGAGCTGTTTTTT.

This rearrangement joins TRBV2 to TRBJ2-7; D is perhaps TRBD2 (6 bases). V was pared by 11 bases and J by 2 bases, with 22 bases between. Germline CDR1 and CDR2: SNHLY and FYNNEI. CDR3 length: 15 residues. CDR3 coding DNA: TGTGCCGGACGAGAATGGGCAGGAGGGACCTACGAGCAGTACTTC. Protein: CAGREWAGGTYEQYF.

V gene TRBV19 combines with J gene TRBJ1-5; D unclear. The germline V gene encodes CDR1 LNHDA and CDR2 SQIVND (reference sequence). Trimming removed 4 bases from V and 6 bases from J, with 16 bases in between. The CDR3 is 15 residues long. CDR3 amino acids: CASSSRPAGSQPQHF. The CDR3, as DNA: TGTGCCAGTAGTAGCAGACCCGCCGGGAGTCAGCCCCAGCATTTT. The entire variable domain, with the rest obtained from reference TRBV19 and TRBJ1-5, is as follows: DGGITQSPKYLFRKEGQNVTLSCEQNLNHDAMYWYRQDPGQGLRLIYYSQIVNDFQKGDIAEGYSVSREKKESFPLTVTSAQKNPTAFYLCASSSRPAGSQPQHFGDGTRLSIL.

This clonotype was observed a handful of times. This rearrangement joins TRBV20-1 to TRBJ2-1; 10 positions match TRBD2. Per germline, CDR1 DFQATT and CDR2 SNEGSKA (reference sequence). The CDR3 contains 14 residues. After removal of 8 bases from V and 10 bases from J, the junction contained 14 bases not matched to a gene. As DNA, the CDR3 is TGCAGTACGCTAGCCCCAGCGGGAGGGTTGGAGCAGTTCTTC. Protein: CSTLAPAGGLEQFF.

In this sample, this clonotype turned up many times. The V call is TRBV5-1, the J call TRBJ2-3; D is undetermined. The V gene's germline CDR1 is SGHRS and CDR2 YFSETQ. Trimming shortened V by 3 bases and J by 0 bases, and 8 bases separated the two germline ends. The CDR3 has 14 residues. The CDR3 reads CASSWADSTDTQYF. The DNA of the CDR3 is TGCGCCAGCAGCTGGGCAGATAGCACAGATACGCAGTATTTT. Variable domain in full (rest from reference TRBV5-1 and TRBJ2-3): KAGVTQTPRYLIKTRGQQVTLSCSPISGHRSVSWYQQTPGQGLQFLFEYFSETQRNKGNFPGRFSGRQFSNSRSEMNVSTLELGDSALYLCASSWADSTDTQYFGPGTRLTVL.

V gene TRBV20-1 combines with J gene TRBJ2-3, with 7 nucleotides matching TRBD2. Germline trimming cut 0 bases from V and 5 bases from J; bases unmatched to any gene: 8. The germline V gene has CDR1 DFQATT and CDR2 SNEGSKA (reference sequence). This CDR3 comprises 15 residues. CDR3 loop: CSARDEAGVGDTQYF. The CDR3 DNA reads as TGCAGTGCTAGAGATGAGGCGGGAGTTGGAGATACGCAGTATTTT.

The chain couples TRBV5-5 to TRBJ1-1; 11 positions agree with TRBD1. The germline gives CDR1 SGHKS, CDR2 YYEKEE (reference sequence). The CDR3 consists of 15 residues. V was pared by 3 bases and J by 5 bases, with 6 bases of the junction left unmatched. The CDR3 sequence: CASSWTGGSETEAFF. The CDR3 bases are TGTGCCAGCAGCTGGACAGGGGGCTCGGAGACTGAAGCTTTCTTT.

A word on this clonotype: Likely a read error: the CDR3 ends without its conserved phenylalanine or tryptophan. This rearrangement joins TRBV4-2 to TRBJ1-2, with D tentatively TRBD1 (6 bases). V was pared by 0 bases and J by 0 bases, with 23 bases between. This CDR3 comprises 20 residues. Germline loops: CDR1 LGHNA, CDR2 YNFKEQ. CDR3 region: CASSQDHTGWGGSTNYGYTI. In DNA, the CDR3 is TGTGCCAGCAGCCAAGATCATACAGGGTGGGGGGGGTCTACTAACTATGGCTACACCATC.

This clonotype occurred many times. The chain combines TRBV28 with TRBJ2-2; TRBD1 aligns across 7 bases. The trim removed 6 bases at V and 6 bases at J, leaving 10 bases unmatched. Germline CDR1 and CDR2: MDHEN and SYDVKM. The CDR3 contains 15 residues. CDR3 sequence: CASRHRGSPAGELFF. CDR3 coding DNA: TGTGCCAGCAGGCACAGGGGAAGTCCGGCCGGGGAGCTGTTTTTT. The variable domain in full, completed from reference TRBV28 and TRBJ2-2, reads DVKVTQSSRYLVKRTGEKVFLECVQDMDHENMFWYRQDPGLGLRLIYFSYDVKMKEKGDIPEGYSVSREKKERFSLILESASTNQTSMYLCASRHRGSPAGELFFGEGSRLTVL.

This clonotype was detected a few times. The chain couples TRBV12-3 or TRBV12-4 to TRBJ2-7, with 11 bases aligning to TRBD1. The CDR3 has 14 amino acids. Germline trimming cut 8 bases from V and 11 bases from J; bases unmatched to any gene: 14. The CDR3 loop reads CASGTGGFSEVKYF. The CDR3 DNA sequence: TGTGCCAGCGGGACAGGGGGTTTTTCGGAGGTGAAGTACTTC.

This clonotype showed up just a few times. V and J are TRBV12-3 or TRBV12-4 and TRBJ2-1, with TRBD1 matching over 8 bases. CDR3 length equals 14 residues. The junction had 2 bases not matched to a gene; V was cut back by 6 bases and J by 1 base. The CDR3, as DNA: TGTGCCAGCAGGACAGGGGAGTCCTACAATGAGCAGTTCTTC. Translated, it gives CASRTGESYNEQFF.

The genes are TRBV14 and TRBJ1-2; D ambiguous. CDR1 SGHDN and CDR2 FVKESK come from the germline V gene. V was clipped by 0 bases and J by 8 bases, with 22 bases between them. The CDR3 is 17 amino acids. The CDR3 region has the DNA TGTGCCAGCAGCCAAGATTTGGCCCGCCGAGGAGAAGAGGGCTACACCTTC. Amino acids: CASSQDLARRGEEGYTF. The full variable domain, with the rest looked up from reference TRBV14 and TRBJ1-2, is EAGVTQFPSHSVIEKGQTVTLRCDPISGHDNLYWYRRVMGKEIKFLLHFVKESKQDESGMPNNRFLAERTGGTYSTLKVQPAELEDSGVYFCASSQDLARRGEEGYTFGSGTRLTVV.

This sequence joins TRBV28 and TRBJ2-3, with D perhaps matching TRBD2 (5 bases). Germline CDR1 and CDR2: MDHEN and SYDVKM. The CDR3 extends over 14 amino acids. The germline V and J ends were trimmed by 7 bases and 0 bases, with 11 bases remaining between them. CDR3 protein: CASTKSGSTDTQYF. In nucleotides, the CDR3 is TGTGCCAGCACTAAAAGCGGAAGCACAGATACGCAGTATTTT.

This clonotype was seen a handful of times. The V call is TRBV28, the J call TRBJ1-2, with a possible D match to TRBD1 (6 bases). With 8 bases removed from V and 4 bases from J, the gap between germline ends came to 17 bases. The CDR3 has 14 amino acids. Germline-derived CDR1 and CDR2 are MDHEN and SYDVKM. The CDR3: CASFTGPGGYGYTF. The CDR3 DNA sequence: TGTGCCAGCTTCACAGGGCCGGGGGGCTATGGCTACACCTTC.

The table lists this clonotype with many counts. J is TRBJ2-7 and V is TRBV7-2; no reliable D call. Trimming shortened V by 2 bases and J by 3 bases, and 11 bases separated the two germline ends. The germline CDR1 and CDR2 sequences are SGHTA and FQGNSA. This CDR3 contains 14 residues. The CDR3 nucleotides are TGTGCCAGCAGCTTATCGGGCGGATTCTACGAGCAGTACTTC. Residues: CASSLSGGFYEQYF.

The V and J genes are TRBV28 and TRBJ2-7; D not resolved. The CDR3 extends over 12 amino acids. V lost 2 bases, J lost 3 bases, and 5 bases lay in between. The germline V gene encodes CDR1 MDHEN and CDR2 SYDVKM. In DNA, the CDR3 is TGTGCCAGCAGTTTACCAGACTACGAGCAGTACTTC. Translated, it gives CASSLPDYEQYF.

This sequence joins TRBV6-5 and TRBJ2-5; TRBD2 matches at 7 bases. Germline V lookup: CDR1 MNHEY, CDR2 SVGAGI. With V trimmed by 0 bases and J by 5 bases, 3 bases remained unmatched. This CDR3 region has 14 residues. The CDR3 protein is CASSYSGGTETQYF. The DNA for the CDR3 is TGTGCCAGCAGTTACTCGGGGGGGACGGAGACCCAGTACTTC.

This clonotype has at least ten counts. The chain joins TRBV12-3 or TRBV12-4 to TRBJ2-1; 7 nucleotides agree with TRBD1. CDR3 length: 14 residues. V dropped 4 bases and J dropped 4; count of bases not matched to a gene: 4. The CDR3 here is CASSWTGRYNEQFF. The DNA of the CDR3 is TGTGCCAGCAGTTGGACAGGCCGGTACAATGAGCAGTTCTTC.

This clonotype was counted ten times or more. This chain joins TRBV24-1 and TRBJ2-2; the D is unclear. V gave up 6 bases and J gave up 5 bases, with 6 bases separating them. The CDR3 runs to 12 residues. CDR1 is KGHDR and CDR2 is SFDVKD in the germline V gene. This CDR3 is CATSTTTGELFF. In DNA, the CDR3 is TGTGCCACCAGTACAACGACCGGGGAGCTGTTTTTT.

This clonotype has just a few counts. This chain uses TRBV9 with TRBJ2-1, with 14 bases matching TRBD2. The CDR3 runs 15 residues. V shed 3 bases, J shed 7 bases, and the junction held 3 bases outside the gene matches. The germline CDR1 and CDR2 sequences are SGDLS and YYNGEE. The CDR3 DNA is TGTGCCAGCAGCGCCTGGACTAGCGGGAGGAATGAGCAGTTCTTC. Residues: CASSAWTSGRNEQFF.

J is TRBJ2-1 and V is TRBV7-3, with D unresolved. This CDR3 is built from 15 residues. V lost 2 bases, J lost 0 bases, and 8 bases lay in between. In germline, CDR1 is SGHTA, CDR2 FQGTGA. The CDR3 loop reads CASSLLPPSYNEQFF. The CDR3 DNA reads TGTGCCAGCAGCTTATTACCGCCCTCCTACAATGAGCAGTTCTTC.

The chain has TRBV4-3 and TRBJ2-3; 8 bases line up with TRBD2. Germline V gene lookup returns CDR1 LGHNA and CDR2 YSLEER. The CDR3 covers 17 residues. With 0 bases clipped from V and 4 bases from J, the junction kept 9 bases outside the gene matches. The CDR3 region is CASSQDRGLERPDTQYF. CDR3 bases: TGCGCCAGCAGCCAAGATAGGGGACTAGAACGGCCAGATACGCAGTATTTT.

This clonotype has a handful of counts. V and J are TRBV2 and TRBJ2-1, with 9 bases identical to TRBD2. This CDR3 has 15 residues. The germline V gene encodes CDR1 SNHLY and CDR2 FYNNEI. The ends lost 0 bases at V and 12 bases at J; junction bases unmatched: 9. The CDR3 DNA reads as TGTGCCAGCAGTGAAGCTGCGGGAGGGTTTATGAGGCAGTTCTTC. It encodes CASSEAAGGFMRQFF. The full variable domain, with the rest looked up from reference TRBV2 and TRBJ2-1, is EPEVTQTPSHQVTQMGQEVILRCVPISNHLYFYWYRQILGQKVEFLVSFYNNEISEKSEIFDDQFSVERPDGSNFTLKIRSTKLEDSAMYFCASSEAAGGFMRQFFGPGTRLTVL.

The sample holds many counts of this clonotype. The V and J genes are TRBV14 and TRBJ2-1; 8 bases align to TRBD2. Trimming took 0 bases from V and 3 from J; bases not matched to a gene: 4. Germline CDR1 is SGHDN and CDR2 is FVKESK. The CDR3 contains 16 residues. For the CDR3, the DNA is TGTGCCAGCAGCCAAGATGGCGGGAGGCTCTACAATGAGCAGTTCTTC. Protein: CASSQDGGRLYNEQFF.

The table lists this clonotype with many counts. CDR3 residues: CASSPRTGGNQPQHF. The CDR3 nucleotides are TGTGCCAGCAGTCCTAGGACGGGAGGTAATCAGCCCCAGCATTTT. The J gene is TRBJ1-5, the V gene TRBV28; no definite D call. The CDR3 runs 15 residues. V gave up 5 bases and J gave up 4 bases, with 15 bases separating them. The germline V gene has CDR1 MDHEN and CDR2 SYDVKM. Full variable domain (missing parts from reference TRBV28 and TRBJ1-5): DVKVTQSSRYLVKRTGEKVFLECVQDMDHENMFWYRQDPGLGLRLIYFSYDVKMKEKGDIPEGYSVSREKKERFSLILESASTNQTSMYLCASSPRTGGNQPQHFGDGTRLSIL.

This clonotype has more than one count but fewer than ten. Mismatch with germline at one junction end may stem from a read error. CDR3 DNA: TGCAGCGCTAGATCCGGCCCGGGGAACATTCAGTACTTC. Its translation: CSARSGPGNIQYF. This chain links TRBV20-1 with TRBJ2-4; weak D call: TRBD2 (5 bases). This CDR3 region has 13 residues. Germline assignment: CDR1 DFQATT and CDR2 SNEGSKA (reference sequence).

The rearrangement joins TRBV28 to TRBJ2-7; a possible D gene is TRBD2 (6 bases). Deletions cut 7 bases from V and 2 bases from J, with 18 bases between. From germline, CDR1 is MDHEN and CDR2 SYDVKM. The CDR3 is 15 residues long. CDR3 DNA sequence: TGTGCCAGCACCCTGGCGTCCGCGGGACCCTACGAGCAGTACTTC. Translated: CASTLASAGPYEQYF.